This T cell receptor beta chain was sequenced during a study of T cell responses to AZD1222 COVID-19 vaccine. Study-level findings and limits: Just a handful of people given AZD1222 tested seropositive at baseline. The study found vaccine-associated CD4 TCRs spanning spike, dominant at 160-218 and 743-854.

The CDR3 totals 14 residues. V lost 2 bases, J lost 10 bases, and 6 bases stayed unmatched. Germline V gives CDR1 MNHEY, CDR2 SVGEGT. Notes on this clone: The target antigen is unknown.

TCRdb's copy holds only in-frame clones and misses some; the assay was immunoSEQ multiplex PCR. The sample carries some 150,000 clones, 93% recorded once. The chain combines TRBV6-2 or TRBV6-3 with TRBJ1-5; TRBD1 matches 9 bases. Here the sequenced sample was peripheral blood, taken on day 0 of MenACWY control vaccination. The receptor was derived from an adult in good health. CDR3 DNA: TGTGCCAGCAGTTACGTAGACAGGGGGGGTCCCCAGCATTTT. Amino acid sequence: CASSYVDRGGPQHF.